This T cell receptor beta chain was sequenced in a study of monozygotic twins with inflammatory bowel disease. TCRdb re-called the 5' RACE reads; every CDR3 protein appears as one record, without DNA. The data include a few hundred thousand distinct CDR3 sequences; the top ten clones carry less than 2%. The germline CDR1 and CDR2 sequences are SGHRS and YFSETQ. The CDR3 is 15 amino acids. The source material was blood. The chain uses TRBV5-1 and TRBJ1-1; TCRdb proposes TRBD1, but this gene call is untestable without DNA. This TCR was recovered from a human donor with ulcerative colitis or Crohn's disease, or a healthy co-twin of an affected twin (not recorded which). The CDR3 loop reads CASSSRTGGVTEAFF.